This T cell receptor (beta chain) is drawn from a study of vaccination effects on CD4 cells after COVID-19 (dated by TCRdb to the early 2020s). For the wider study: Each participant got two doses of an mRNA SARS-CoV-2 vaccine, either BNT162b2 or mRNA-1273. SARS-CoV-2 spike-specific CD4+ TCR repertoires from before and after mRNA vaccination were compared in COVID-19 convalescent patients and in infection-naive vaccine recipients. A total of roughly 9 COVID-19 convalescent patients and a handful of SARS-CoV-2-naive healthy vaccine recipients were included in the full study. The Oncomine TCR Beta short-read assay on an Illumina iSeq 100 was used to sequence cultures from other donors in the study.

Libraries came from the immunoSEQ multiplex PCR assay. DNA from the cultured and isolated CD4+ T cells underwent TCR beta CDR3 sequencing. On the study's bioinformatics: Non-productive TCR sequences were discarded, and reads were trimmed to the CDR3 region, with only CDR3s of 7 or more amino acids retained. The MANAFEST web app was used to identify antigen-specific clonotypes by comparing expansion in peptide wells with expansion in reference cultures. To count as positive, a clone had to show expansion at FDR<0.05 compared with the reference and with all other wells, an odds ratio above 5, and a frequency above 0.1% in two replicate wells. Cross-reactive clonotypes were defined as significantly expanded in SARS-CoV-2 spike wells and in at least one common cold coronavirus spike condition. CDR3 similarity was assessed by Levenshtein distance with the stringdist R package, and unrooted trees were built with ape in R 3.6.1. In its TCRdb copy, this immuneACCESS table keeps in-frame sequences only and misses some clones. Where compared with another copy, unresolved V genes explain less than half of these, and the others have no known cause. V, J and clone size reflect that table, while D and trimming were determined from the DNA. The sample table records roughly 42,000 clones; 77% of these occur just once. The ten largest clonotypes hold roughly 3.1% of the sample.

Beyond this particular receptor, the publication reports: The study was limited by a small number of convalescent patients and lacked early post-infection timepoints. Among healthy vaccine recipients, nearly all vaccine-induced clones were SARS-CoV-2 mono-reactive, and just 1 of 255 was cross-reactive with common cold coronaviruses. Marked clonal contraction was observed in both infection-induced and vaccine-induced clones at late post-vaccination timepoints, consistent with waning T cell responses.

The ViraFEST assay stimulated PBMC with viral peptide pools and then used TCR sequencing to identify antigen-specific CD4+ T cell clonotypes by expansion. After 10 to 11 days of culture, CD4+ T cells were isolated with the EasySep CD4+ T cell isolation kit. None of the healthy vaccine recipients had a prior SARS-CoV-2 infection, which was confirmed by nucleocapsid antibody tests that came back negative both before and after vaccination. Some 1.9 million PBMC per well were cultured with approximately 10 ug/ml peptides in IMDM containing 5% human AB serum, about 9.6 IU/ml IL-2 and gentamicin. Half of the culture medium was replaced with fresh IL-2-containing medium on days 3 and 7. Unless noted otherwise, every peptide stimulation condition was grown in triplicate wells. PBMC were separated from whole blood using Ficoll-Paque Plus gradient centrifugation and were then either cryopreserved at -140C or used fresh. The overlapping peptide pools covered the spike proteins of SARS-CoV-2 and of the common cold coronaviruses HCoV-NL63, HCoV-OC43 and HCoV-229E. The QIAamp micro DNA kit was used to extract genomic DNA from the cultured CD4+ T cells.

As for this clone: Its recognized antigen is unknown. Base-call qualities are not available, and no considerably larger clone is one nucleotide away.

From cysteine to phenylalanine, the CDR3 is 18 amino acids long. This entry keeps only the CDR3 DNA: 54 bases, framed from base 1. CDR1 and CDR2 (MGHRA, YSYEKL) derive from the germline V gene. A distance of 16 bases separates the germline ends of V and J, which lose 1 base and 0 bases respectively. The sample in question was CD4+ T cells from PBMCs cultured with HCoV-NL63 spike peptides, obtained before COVID-19 vaccination. The sample's cell subset or site label, in plain terms: HCoV-NL63 spike overlapping peptide pool stimulation. The receptor comes from a human donor who received a COVID-19 vaccine. This chain is built from TRBV4-1 and TRBJ2-1; perhaps TRBD2 is the D gene, with 6 bases matching. The CDR3 protein is CASSQGGVRRTSYNEQFF. The DNA reads TGCGCCAGCAGCCAAGGGGGGGTTAGGCGGACCTCCTACAATGAGCAGTTCTTC.